The 14 T cell receptor beta chains presented below share a single source sample, sequenced in a study of cytomegalovirus exposure and HLA in healthy donors (dated by TCRdb to 2015 to 2018). The library was produced with the immunoSEQ multiplex PCR assay. The multiplex PCR relied on a mix of 60 forward primers for TCR Vbeta segments and 13 reverse primers for TCR Jbeta segments. Entries here come from immuneACCESS through TCRdb and include only in-frame sequences with V and J called. Some clones fail to appear in such tables; in the studies checked, an unresolved V gene covers under half of the shortfall, and the cause of the remainder is unknown. Within this sample are more than 200,000 clones, with roughly 80% of them counted one time only. The ten biggest clones cover 0.22% of the sample. Specimen: PBMCs. These receptors were obtained from a girl aged 2-10 years in good health and CMV-seronegative.

The chain couples TRBV7-9 to TRBJ2-2; D remains ambiguous. CDR3 size: 11 residues. Trimming shortened V by 7 bases and J by 5 bases, and 5 bases separated the two germline ends. The germline CDR1 and CDR2 sequences are SEHNR and FQNEAQ (reference sequence). CDR3 residues: CASTTTGELFF. The CDR3 bases are TGTGCCAGCACCACAACCGGGGAGCTGTTTTTT.

V usage is TRBV5-1 and J usage is TRBJ2-3, with TRBD2 as a possible D gene (6 bases). Germline V gene data show CDR1 as SGHRS and CDR2 as YFSETQ. Trimming left V 0 bases short and J 6 bases short, with 14 bases between. CDR3 length: 15 amino acids. The CDR3 nucleotides are TGCGCCAGCAGCTTGGACGGGAGTTCGTATGATACGCAGTATTTT. This sequence encodes CASSLDGSSYDTQYF.

The chain has TRBV5-4 and TRBJ2-3; 11 bases are shared with TRBD1. V trimming: 4 bases; J trimming: 5 bases; junction bases outside the gene matches: 6. The length of the CDR3 is 15 residues. Germline lookup yields CDR1 SGHNT and CDR2 YYREEE (reference sequence). The CDR3 DNA is TGTGCCAGCAGCGGGTGGACAGGGGGCGAAGATACGCAGTATTTT. Protein: CASSGWTGGEDTQYF. The whole variable domain, filled in from reference TRBV5-4 and TRBJ2-3, reads ETGVTQSPTHLIKTRGQQVTLRCSSQSGHNTVSWYQQALGQGPQFIFQYYREEENGRGNFPPRFSGLQFPNYSSELNVNALELDDSALYLCASSGWTGGEDTQYFGPGTRLTVL.

This clone was observed a few times. The chain joins TRBV6-1 to TRBJ1-5; 9 bases agree with TRBD1. The CDR3 sequence is 13 residues long. The V and J ends lost 4 bases and 7 bases, in that order; junction bases with no gene match: 2. The germline gives CDR1 MNHNS, CDR2 SASEGT. The CDR3 reads CASSGTGDQPQHF. The DNA for the CDR3 is TGTGCCAGCAGTGGGACAGGGGACCAGCCCCAGCATTTT.

This clone occurred a few times. Here the CDR3 DNA reads TGCGCCAGCAGCCAAGTACGGAGCCCGGGGAAAGAGACCCAGTACTTC. Translating gives CASSQVRSPGKETQYF. The chain uses TRBV4-1 and TRBJ2-5; D may be TRBD2 (5 bases). V lost 1 base, J lost 3 bases, and 15 bases lay in between. Germline loops: CDR1 MGHRA, CDR2 YSYEKL. The CDR3 is 16 amino acids.

V is TRBV19 and J is TRBJ2-2; the D gene is possibly TRBD1 (6 bases). This CDR3 comprises 14 residues. V shed 10 bases and J shed 7 bases, with 19 bases lying between them. Germline assignment: CDR1 LNHDA and CDR2 SQIVND (reference sequence). The CDR3 DNA follows: TGTGCCACCCAGTTAACTCACAGGGACGGGGAGCTGTTTTTT. Translation gives CATQLTHRDGELFF.

The chain is built from TRBV9 and TRBJ2-3; D unclear. The CDR3 runs 14 residues. Trimming stripped 0 bases from V and 5 bases from J, with 10 bases between. CDR1 is SGDLS and CDR2 is YYNGEE in the germline V gene. The CDR3 coding sequence is TGTGCCAGCAGCGTAGAGAGTGAACGAGATACGCAGTATTTT. Amino acids: CASSVESERDTQYF. The full variable domain, with the rest looked up from reference TRBV9 and TRBJ2-3, is DSGVTQTPKHLITATGQRVTLRCSPRSGDLSVYWYQQSLDQGLQFLIQYYNGEERAKGNILERFSAQQFPDLHSELNLSSLELGDSALYFCASSVESERDTQYFGPGTRLTVL.

This clone appeared a single time. The chain recombines TRBV6-1 with TRBJ1-1, with D possibly matching TRBD1 (6 bases). V lost 7 bases, J lost 4 bases, and 16 bases lay in between. The CDR3 runs 14 residues. Germline V CDR1 and CDR2: MNHNS, SASEGT. For the CDR3, the DNA is TGTGCCAGCACCCGAGAGGGGGGGATCACTGAAGCTTTCTTT. Its protein product is CASTREGGITEAFF.

This clone was recorded a few times. V and J are TRBV10-3 and TRBJ2-3; D ambiguous. Trimming pared 3 bases from V and 1 base from J, leaving 14 bases between. Germline V gives CDR1 ENHRY, CDR2 SYGVKD. This CDR3 has 16 residues. CDR3 DNA sequence: TGTGCCATCAGTGAACCCCCCGAGCTACGCACAGATACGCAGTATTTT. This codes for CAISEPPELRTDTQYF.

This clone has just one count. The V call is TRBV11-2, the J call TRBJ2-1; 7 bases map to TRBD2. From germline, CDR1 is SGHAT and CDR2 FQNNGV. With 6 bases clipped from V and 1 base from J, the junction kept 3 bases outside the gene matches. CDR3 size: 14 residues. The CDR3 here is CASRYSGSYNEQFF. The CDR3 DNA follows: TGTGCCAGCAGATATAGCGGGTCCTACAATGAGCAGTTCTTC.

J is TRBJ2-2 and V is TRBV12-5; 8 bases align to TRBD1. Germline loops: CDR1 LGHNT, CDR2 FRNRAP. The CDR3 totals 15 residues. V was clipped by 4 bases and J by 3 bases; unmatched bases: 4. The CDR3, as DNA: TGTGCTAGTGGTTCGTGGACAGGGCACACCGGGGAGCTGTTTTTT. Residues: CASGSWTGHTGELFF. Combining the CDR3 with reference TRBV12-5 and TRBJ2-2 gives the whole variable domain DARVTQTPRHKVTEMGQEVTMRCQPILGHNTVFWYRQTMMQGLELLAYFRNRAPLDDSGMPKDRFSAEMPDATLATLKIQPSEPRDSAVYFCASGSWTGHTGELFFGEGSRLTVL.

The V and J genes are TRBV7-9 and TRBJ2-7; D is possibly TRBD2 (5 bases). Germline loops: CDR1 SEHNR, CDR2 FQNEAQ (reference sequence). The CDR3 spans 13 residues. V gave up 5 bases and J gave up 0 bases, with 8 bases separating them. CDR3 nucleotides: TGTGCCAGCAGCGACGGGATCTCCTACGAGCAGTACTTC. Residues: CASSDGISYEQYF.

The chain joins TRBV7-9 to TRBJ1-3, with 8 bases that match TRBD1. Germline CDR1 reads SEHNR; CDR2 reads FQNEAQ (reference sequence). The CDR3 runs to 19 residues. V gave up 4 bases and J gave up 0 bases; unmatched junction bases: 14. The CDR3 here is CASSSPVTRQGTSGNTIYF. The CDR3 DNA follows: TGTGCCAGCAGCTCTCCCGTTACTAGACAGGGGACCTCTGGAAACACCATATATTTT.

The gene calls are TRBV7-6 and TRBJ1-2; TRBD1 agrees at 9 bases. The CDR3 extends over 15 amino acids. V lost 4 bases and J lost 4; bases outside the gene matches: 7. Germline loops: CDR1 SGHVS, CDR2 FNYEAQ. The CDR3 reads CASSYQQGAGYGYTF. The CDR3 nucleotides are TGTGCCAGCAGCTACCAACAGGGGGCCGGCTATGGCTACACCTTC.